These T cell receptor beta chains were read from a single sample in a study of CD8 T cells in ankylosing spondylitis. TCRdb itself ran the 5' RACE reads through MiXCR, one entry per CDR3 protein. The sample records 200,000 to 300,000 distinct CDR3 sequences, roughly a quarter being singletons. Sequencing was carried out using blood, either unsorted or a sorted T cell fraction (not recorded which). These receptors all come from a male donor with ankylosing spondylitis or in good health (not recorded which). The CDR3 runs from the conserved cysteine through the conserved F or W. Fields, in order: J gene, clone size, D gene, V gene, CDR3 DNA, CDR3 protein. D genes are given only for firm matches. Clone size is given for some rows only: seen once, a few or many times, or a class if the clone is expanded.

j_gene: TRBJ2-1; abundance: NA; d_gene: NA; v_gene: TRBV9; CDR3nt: TGTGCCAGCAGCGTTGGCCTAGCATACAATGAGCAGTTCTTC; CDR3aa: CASSVGLAYNEQFF
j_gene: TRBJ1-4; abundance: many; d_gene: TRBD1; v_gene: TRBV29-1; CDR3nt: TGCAGCGTTCGCCCATCCGGGACAGGGGGCGAAAAACTGTTTTTT; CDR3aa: CSVRPSGTGGEKLFF
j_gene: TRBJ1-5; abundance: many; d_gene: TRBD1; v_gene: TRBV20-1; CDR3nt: TGCAGTGCTATAACAGGGGGCTCGGAACAGCCCCAGCATTTT; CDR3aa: CSAITGGSEQPQHF
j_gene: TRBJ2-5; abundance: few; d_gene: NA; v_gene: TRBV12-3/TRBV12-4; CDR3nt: TGTGCCAGCAGTTTCCTAGGAGGAGAGACCCAGTACTTC; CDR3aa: CASSFLGGETQYF
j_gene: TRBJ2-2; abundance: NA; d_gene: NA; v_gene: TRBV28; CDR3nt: TGTGCCAGCAGTTTCCTAGGGGTCACCGGGGAGCTGTTTTTT; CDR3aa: CASSFLGVTGELFF
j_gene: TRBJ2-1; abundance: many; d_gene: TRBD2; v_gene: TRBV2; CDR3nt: TGTGCCAGCAGTGTAGGAGCGGGGGAGGGGAGATACAATGAGCAGTTCTTC; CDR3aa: CASSVGAGEGRYNEQFF
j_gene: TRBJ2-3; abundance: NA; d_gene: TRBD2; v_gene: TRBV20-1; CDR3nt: TGCAGTGCCCGAACTAGCGGTGGGCGAATGGGGGATACGCAGTATTTT; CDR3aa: CSARTSGGRMGDTQYF
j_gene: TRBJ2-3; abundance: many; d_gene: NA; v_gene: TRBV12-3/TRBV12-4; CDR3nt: TGTGCCAGCAGTTATGGCGGCCCAGATACGCAGTATTTT; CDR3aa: CASSYGGPDTQYF
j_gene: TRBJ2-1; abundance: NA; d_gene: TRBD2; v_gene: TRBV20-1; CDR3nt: TGCAGTGCTAGAGATTCATCAGGACTAGCGGGTAAATACAATGAGCAGTTCTTC; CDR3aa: CSARDSSGLAGKYNEQFF
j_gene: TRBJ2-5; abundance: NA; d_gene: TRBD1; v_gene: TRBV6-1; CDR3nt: TGTGCCAGCAGCCAGACAGGGAGCAAAGAGACCCAGTACTTC; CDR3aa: CASSQTGSKETQYF
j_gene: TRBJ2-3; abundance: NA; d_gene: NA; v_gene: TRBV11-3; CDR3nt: TGTGCCAGCAGCTTAGACGGCGGGAACACAGATACGCAGTATTTT; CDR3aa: CASSLDGGNTDTQYF
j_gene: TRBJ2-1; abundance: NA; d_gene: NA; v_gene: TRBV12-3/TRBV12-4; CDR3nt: TGTGCCAGCACCTTGAACGGTTACAATGAGCAGTTCTTC; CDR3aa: CASTLNGYNEQFF
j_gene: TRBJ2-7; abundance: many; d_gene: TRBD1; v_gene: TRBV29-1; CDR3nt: TGCAGCGGGGAAGGGGACAGGGCGGACCACGAGCAGTACTTC; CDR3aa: CSGEGDRADHEQYF
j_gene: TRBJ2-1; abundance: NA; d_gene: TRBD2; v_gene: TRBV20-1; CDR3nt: TGCAGTGCTAGAGGGGGGACTAGCAAGCGGAATGAGCAGTTCTTC; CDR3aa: CSARGGTSKRNEQFF
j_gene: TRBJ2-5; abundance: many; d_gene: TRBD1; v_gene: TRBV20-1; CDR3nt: TGCAGTGCGCCAAAACTTGGGACAGGGGGCTTTGGGGAGACCCAGTACTTC; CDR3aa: CSAPKLGTGGFGETQYF
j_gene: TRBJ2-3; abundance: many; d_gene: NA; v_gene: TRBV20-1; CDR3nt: TGCAGTGCTCAGCGGGATACGCAGTATTTT; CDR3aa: CSAQRDTQYF
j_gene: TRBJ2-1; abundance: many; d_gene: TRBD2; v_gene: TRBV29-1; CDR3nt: TGCAGCGTTGGGGCTAGCGGGGGGGCCTCCTACAATGAGCAGTTCTTC; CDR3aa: CSVGASGGASYNEQFF
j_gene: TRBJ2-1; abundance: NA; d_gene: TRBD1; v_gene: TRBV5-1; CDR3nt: TGCGCCAGCAGCTTGAGGACAGGAGCTCTTGAGCAGTTCTTC; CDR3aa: CASSLRTGALEQFF